The clone carrying this TCR beta chain was detected ten times or more. Its antigen is currently unknown. Stable Graves' hyperthyroidism denoted no ophthalmopathy progression over 18 months. The authors obtained PBMCs from around 10 ml of fresh peripheral blood. This sample is part of a study of T cells in Graves' hyperthyroidism and ophthalmopathy. Using RNA transcripts as the source, TCR beta CDR3 regions were amplified. Primed by the HTBI set, a first-round RT-PCR was run on the TCR CDR3. TCRdb re-derived calls from the multiplex PCR reads in MiXCR, one entry per CDR3 protein. The sample has about 200,000 distinct CDR3 sequences; about 18% are singletons. Points from the study as a whole: The majority of expanded thyroid clonotypes above 0.001 also appeared in blood.

Trimming left V 1 base short and J 8 bases short, with 3 bases between. CDR1 is MDHEN, CDR2 SYDVKM, per germline. The CDR3 contains 11 residues. Sequencing was performed on blood. The gene calls are TRBV28 and TRBJ2-1; no clear D gene. This TCR was sampled from a man aged 35-49 years with Graves' hyperthyroidism. The CDR3 DNA sequence: TGTGCCAGCAGTTTATTGGATGAGCAGTTCTTC. Its translation: CASSLLDEQFF. Full variable domain (remainder filled in from reference TRBV28 and TRBJ2-1): DVKVTQSSRYLVKRTGEKVFLECVQDMDHENMFWYRQDPGLGLRLIYFSYDVKMKEKGDIPEGYSVSREKKERFSLILESASTNQTSMYLCASSLLDEQFFGPGTRLTVL.